This T cell receptor (beta chain) was profiled in a study of cytomegalovirus exposure and HLA in healthy donors. Study-wide background: The study placed approximately 80% of its 350 to 400 genotyped donors in the Caucasian-associated ancestry cluster. Regarding the study as a whole: Only CMV serostatus was available as immune exposure information.

On this clone itself: No antigen is known for it.

This CDR3 spans 16 amino acids. V lost 0 bases, J lost 1 base, and 3 bases stayed unmatched. CDR1 is MNHEY and CDR2 is SVGAGI in the germline V gene. PCR employed 60 Vbeta and 13 Jbeta primers. Clones were sequenced by immunoSEQ multiplex PCR, and TCRdb holds only the in-frame ones, with some missing. The data show roughly 230,000 clones, just under 80% seen once. The V gene is TRBV6-5, the J gene TRBJ2-1, with 7 nucleotides matching TRBD2. The TCR originated in a boy younger than 18 in good health and CMV-seronegative. The source material was PBMCs. The CDR3 is CASSYSRLASYNEQFF. CDR3 coding DNA: TGTGCCAGCAGTTACTCGAGACTAGCTTCCTACAATGAGCAGTTCTTC.